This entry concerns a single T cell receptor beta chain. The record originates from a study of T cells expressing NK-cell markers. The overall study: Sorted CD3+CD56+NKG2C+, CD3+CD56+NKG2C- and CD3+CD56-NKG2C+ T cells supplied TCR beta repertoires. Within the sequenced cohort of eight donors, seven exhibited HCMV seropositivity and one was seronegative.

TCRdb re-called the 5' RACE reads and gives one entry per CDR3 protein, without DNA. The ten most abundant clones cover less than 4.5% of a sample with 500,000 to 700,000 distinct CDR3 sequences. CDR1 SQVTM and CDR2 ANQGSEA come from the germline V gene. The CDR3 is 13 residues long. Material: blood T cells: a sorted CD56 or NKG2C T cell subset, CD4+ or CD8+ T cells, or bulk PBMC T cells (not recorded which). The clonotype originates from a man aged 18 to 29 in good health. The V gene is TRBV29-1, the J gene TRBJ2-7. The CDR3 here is CSVGASTPYEQYF.